This is a list of T cell receptor beta chains from one sample in a study of blood T cell repertoires in COVID-19. Sequencing was performed with immunoSEQ multiplex PCR; in TCRdb, only in-frame clones are kept and a portion is missing. Seen here are approximately 63,000 clones, 76% observed once, and the top ten hold approximately 52%. The sequencing input was peripheral blood. The receptors originated from a woman older than 75 with acute or convalescent COVID-19. Each CDR3 is given with its conserved first and last residue. A D gene is named only where the DNA matches it firmly. Clone size is shown for a subset of rows, as once, few, many or a class of expanded clone.

v_gene	j_gene	abundance	d_gene	CDR3nt	CDR3aa
TRBV19	TRBJ2-4	.	TRBD1	TGTGCCAGTAGTCGGGACAGGGCAGCCAAAAACATTCAGTACTTC	CASSRDRAAKNIQYF
TRBV30	TRBJ1-3	.	TRBD1	TGTGCCTGGAGCCGGACAGGGCAGGGTGGGTTCTCTGGAAACACCATATATTTT	CAWSRTGQGGFSGNTIYF
TRBV11-3	TRBJ1-1	.	.	TGTGCCAGCCGCAGACATCCCGGCACTGAAGCTTTCTTT	CASRRHPGTEAFF
TRBV18	TRBJ2-7	few	TRBD1	TGTGCCAGCTCACCGGGGACAGGGGAGGCCGAGCAGTACTTC	CASSPGTGEAEQYF
TRBV27	TRBJ2-5	.	.	TGTGCCAGCAGTTCAGGACAGAGGGGGCAAGAGACCCAGTACTTC	CASSSGQRGQETQYF
TRBV7-8	TRBJ2-5	once	TRBD1	TGTGCCAGCAGCTTAATAGGGGACAGACAAGAGACCCAGTACTTC	CASSLIGDRQETQYF
TRBV9	TRBJ2-1	few	.	TGTGCCAGCAGCGTAGACGGGAGTATCAATGAGCAGTTCTTC	CASSVDGSINEQFF
TRBV15	TRBJ1-3	once	TRBD1	TGTGCCACCAGCAGAGACAGGGGGCATGGAAACACCATATATTTT	CATSRDRGHGNTIYF
TRBV19	TRBJ2-2	.	TRBD2	TGTGCCAGTAGTATATCCGCCGGGACTAGTCTCACCGGGGAGCTGTTTTTT	CASSISAGTSLTGELFF
TRBV27	TRBJ1-2	.	.	TGTGCCAGCAGTTTGCGGGCTAACTATGGCTACACCTTC	CASSLRANYGYTF